What follows describes a single T cell receptor (beta chain). V was clipped by 1 base and J by 5 bases, with 14 bases between them. The CDR3 consists of 15 residues. The germline V gene has CDR1 SGHRS and CDR2 YFSETQ. The data belong to a study of shared clonotypes between healthy human individuals. Some clones are missing from TCRdb's copy, which holds only in-frame ones; the method was immunoSEQ multiplex PCR. The sample holds fewer than 1 million clones, approximately 97% seen once. Terminally differentiated effector memory CD45RA+ cells were left out of the naive CD8 fraction, which was CD45RO-negative and positively selected for CCR7.

The sequencing sample was made of naive CD8+ T cells sorted from blood. This sequence originates from a man aged 25-40 years in good health. The chain recombines TRBV5-1 with TRBJ2-3, with D possibly being TRBD1 (6 bases). The CDR3 sequence is CASSLKQGRLDTQYF. For the CDR3, the DNA is TGCGCCAGCAGCTTGAAACAGGGCCGCCTAGATACGCAGTATTTT.